A single TCR beta chain is shown here with its context. The antigen is undetermined. These data originate in a study of T cells in tuberculosis. Looking at the study overall: IGRA-negative adolescents, IGRA-positive adolescents with latent tuberculosis and adults with active tuberculosis formed this South African cohort. Study-level results: Active tuberculosis alpha repertoires lay closer to GMM-specific TCRs than controls'.

TCRdb's table, derived via immunoSEQ multiplex PCR, lists solely in-frame clones and lacks some. The sample lists tens of thousands of clones, approximately 95% occurring once. The TCR sequence derives from a donor between 10 and 29 years old with latent tuberculosis or without tuberculosis infection. Material for sequencing was PBMCs.

In DNA, the CDR3 is TGCAGCGTTGAAGATTGGAGCGGGAGGGCCACAGATACGCAGTATTTT. Translating it yields CSVEDWSGRATDTQYF. The chain carries TRBV29-1 and TRBJ2-3; 10 nucleotides match TRBD2. The CDR3 has 16 amino acids. Germline lookup yields CDR1 SQVTM and CDR2 ANQGSEA. V lost 0 bases and J lost 2; bases outside the gene matches: 5.